The 29 T cell receptor beta chains given below trace back to one sample, sequenced in a study of blood T cell repertoires in COVID-19. Clones were sequenced by immunoSEQ multiplex PCR, and TCRdb holds only the in-frame ones, with some missing. The sample has fewer than 700,000 clones, approximately 91% seen once. Specimen: peripheral blood. Receptor source: a woman in her forties or fifties with COVID-19, enrolled during active disease.

The gene calls are TRBV5-1 and TRBJ2-7, with 8 bases aligning to TRBD1. The CDR3 is made up of 14 amino acids. Losses at the gene ends were 3 bases for V and 4 bases for J; bases not matched to a gene: 6. Germline V gene lookup returns CDR1 SGHRS and CDR2 YFSETQ. The CDR3 DNA is TGCGCCAGCAGCTGGACAGGGACGGAATACGAGCAGTACTTC. As protein: CASSWTGTEYEQYF.

The chain combines TRBV7-9 with TRBJ1-1; tentative D call: TRBD1 (6 bases). The CDR3 is made up of 15 amino acids. The germline V gene has CDR1 SEHNR and CDR2 FQNEAQ (reference sequence). The V end lost 1 base, the J end lost 3 bases, and 12 bases lay between the germline ends. CDR3 amino acids: CASSLDRTADTEAFF. CDR3 nucleotide sequence: TGTGCCAGCAGCTTAGACCGGACAGCGGACACTGAAGCTTTCTTT.

A remark on this clone: In the same sample, other DNA sequences code for this CDR3. This chain joins TRBV7-9 and TRBJ1-1; D is uncertain. V was pared by 1 base and J by 6 bases, with 6 bases between. Germline V lookup: CDR1 SEHNR, CDR2 FQNEAQ (reference sequence). CDR3 length: 12 residues. The CDR3, as DNA: TGTGCCAGCAGCTTAGGGGCAGCTGAAGCTTTCTTT. Amino acids: CASSLGAAEAFF.

CDR3 residues: CASRLARGPRDEQFF. The CDR3 DNA is TGTGCCAGCAGACTAGCGCGGGGCCCTCGGGATGAGCAGTTCTTC. V is TRBV7-6 and J is TRBJ2-1; 7 bases agree with TRBD2. With V trimmed by 6 bases and J by 8 bases, 13 bases remained unmatched. This CDR3 contains 15 residues. From germline, CDR1 is SGHVS and CDR2 FNYEAQ.

The rearrangement joins TRBV5-1 to TRBJ2-7, with D perhaps matching TRBD1 (5 bases). The CDR3 has 12 residues. V lost 5 bases and J 4 bases, leaving 10 bases between the germline ends. Germline V lookup: CDR1 SGHRS, CDR2 YFSETQ. CDR3 in DNA: TGCGCCAGCAGTATCGACAGTTACGAGCAGTACTTC. This codes for CASSIDSYEQYF.

In its sample, this clone was seen a few times. The chain links TRBV7-8 to TRBJ1-5; 7 positions match TRBD1. The CDR3 is 14 residues long. The germline V gene encodes CDR1 SGHVS and CDR2 FQNEAQ. The junction had 11 bases not matched to a gene; V was cut back by 4 bases and J by 11 bases. CDR3 nucleotide sequence: TGTGCCAGCAGCTCGGCCTTACAGGGGTTGACCCAGCATTTT. This translates into CASSSALQGLTQHF.

The genes are TRBV9 and TRBJ2-7; 8 nucleotides match TRBD2. Germline V gene lookup returns CDR1 SGDLS and CDR2 YYNGEE. The CDR3 runs to 16 residues. The V segment lost 4 bases and the J segment 0 bases; nucleotides outside the gene matches: 9. CDR3 sequence: CASSRAGGPYSYEQYF. For the CDR3, the DNA is TGTGCCAGCAGCAGGGCGGGGGGCCCTTACTCCTACGAGCAGTACTTC.

As for this clone: Other DNA sequences from this sample encode an identical CDR3 as well. The chain has TRBV15 and TRBJ2-1; a weak D match, TRBD2 (5 bases). This CDR3 is built from 15 residues. Germline assignment: CDR1 LNHNV and CDR2 YYDKDF (reference sequence). The V gene lost 0 bases and the J gene lost 4 bases, with 10 bases spanning the gap. For the CDR3, the DNA is TGTGCCACCAGCAGAGATCGGGGTACGTACAATGAGCAGTTCTTC. The encoded protein is CATSRDRGTYNEQFF.

V gene TRBV11-1 combines with J gene TRBJ2-7; weak D call: TRBD1 (7 bases). From germline, CDR1 is SGHAT and CDR2 FQDESV (reference sequence). The CDR3 spans 15 residues. V was pared by 2 bases and J by 3 bases, with 14 bases between. CDR3 residues: CASSLSGGGSYEQYF. CDR3 DNA: TGTGCCAGCAGCTTAAGTGGAGGGGGCAGCTACGAGCAGTACTTC.

The chain couples TRBV5-1 to TRBJ1-1; weak D call: TRBD1 (6 bases). Germline CDR1 and CDR2: SGHRS and YFSETQ. This CDR3 comprises 14 residues. Trimming removed 2 bases from V and 1 base from J, with 9 bases in between. The CDR3 sequence is CASSLTGQNTEAFF. CDR3 nucleotide sequence: TGCGCCAGCAGCTTAACAGGGCAGAACACTGAAGCTTTCTTT.

The chain employs TRBV6-6 and TRBJ1-2; D not resolved. V gave up 5 bases and J gave up 3 bases, with 13 bases separating them. The length of the CDR3 is 14 residues. Germline CDR1 and CDR2: MNHNY and SVGAGI (reference sequence). CDR3 region: CASSRQRVDYGYTF. CDR3 in DNA: TGTGCCAGCAGTCGCCAGAGGGTGGACTATGGCTACACCTTC.

The rearrangement uses TRBV6-5 and TRBJ1-1, with D possibly being TRBD1 (6 bases). The germline V gene encodes CDR1 MNHEY and CDR2 SVGAGI. The CDR3 consists of 12 residues. V lost 8 bases and J lost 2, with 9 bases in between. CDR3 loop: CASGRGNTEAFF. The CDR3 nucleotides read TGTGCCAGCGGCAGGGGAAACACTGAAGCTTTCTTT.

To note about this clone: The same CDR3 is also encoded by other DNA sequences in this sample. This chain links TRBV7-9 with TRBJ1-3, with 7 bases lining up with TRBD1. The CDR3 runs to 15 residues. Germline CDR1 SEHNR, CDR2 FQNEAQ (reference sequence). Trimming cost V 1 base and J 0 bases; bases outside gene matches: 0. The CDR3 DNA reads TGTGCCAGCAGCTTAGGACAGGGCTCTGGAAACACCATATATTTT. Amino acid sequence: CASSLGQGSGNTIYF.

The chain links TRBV2 to TRBJ2-7, with D perhaps TRBD1 (6 bases). V lost 10 bases and J lost 1, with 17 bases in between. The CDR3 is 14 residues long. Germline V gene data show CDR1 as SNHLY and CDR2 as FYNNEI. The CDR3 coding sequence is TGTGCCACAACATCACAGGGCCGGTCCTACGAGCAGTACTTC. It specifies CATTSQGRSYEQYF.

The chain combines TRBV5-1 with TRBJ1-6, with TRBD1 identical over 8 bases. The length of the CDR3 is 15 residues. The V gene's germline CDR1 is SGHRS and CDR2 YFSETQ. J gave up 5 bases and V 5 bases, and 6 bases lay outside the gene matches. The CDR3 coding sequence is TGCGCCAGCAGAATTCAGGGGGCCGATAATTCACCCCTCCACTTT. Its translation: CASRIQGADNSPLHF.

The genes are TRBV5-8 and TRBJ1-1, with D possibly matching TRBD1 (5 bases). Trimming shortened V by 4 bases and J by 0 bases, and 10 bases separated the two germline ends. This CDR3 has 14 amino acids. The germline CDR1 and CDR2 sequences are SGHTS and YDEGEE. The CDR3 loop is CASSLRTMNTEAFF. The CDR3 coding sequence is TGTGCCAGCAGCCTTCGGACAATGAACACTGAAGCTTTCTTT.

The chain carries TRBV6-1 and TRBJ2-7, with 12 bases matching TRBD2. The CDR3 extends over 17 amino acids. Germline V gene data show CDR1 as MNHNS and CDR2 as SASEGT. The V and J ends lost 0 bases and 4 bases, in that order; junction bases with no gene match: 7. The CDR3 region has the DNA TGTGCCAGCAGTGAAGCGGCTACTAGCGGGGGGCTTTACGAGCAGTACTTC. This codes for CASSEAATSGGLYEQYF.

The V call is TRBV19, the J call TRBJ2-1, with 12 positions matching TRBD1. V was pared by 3 bases and J by 5 bases, with 5 bases of the junction left unmatched. This CDR3 spans 16 amino acids. Germline V lookup: CDR1 LNHDA, CDR2 SQIVND (reference sequence). This CDR3 is CASSIAGTGGHNEQFF. The CDR3 DNA reads TGTGCCAGTAGTATCGCCGGGACAGGGGGCCACAATGAGCAGTTCTTC.

V gene TRBV3-1 (or the pseudogene TRBV3-2) combines with J gene TRBJ1-1; no clear D gene. Germline-derived CDR1 and CDR2 are LGHDT and YNNKEL (reference sequence). This CDR3 spans 14 amino acids. Trimming shortened V by 1 base and J by 0 bases, and 6 bases separated the two germline ends. The CDR3 reads CASSQGRLNTEAFF. The CDR3 DNA follows: TGTGCCAGCAGCCAAGGGCGGCTGAACACTGAAGCTTTCTTT.

The V and J genes are TRBV6-5 and TRBJ1-2; D is possibly TRBD1 (6 bases). The CDR3 spans 14 residues. V lost 1 base and J 5 bases, leaving 11 bases between the germline ends. Germline V lookup: CDR1 MNHEY, CDR2 SVGAGI. The CDR3 bases are TGTGCCAGCAGTTACTTGGACAGCCCTTATGGCTACACCTTC. Translating it yields CASSYLDSPYGYTF.

V is TRBV6-5 and J is TRBJ1-1, with 9 bases fitting TRBD1. CDR3 length equals 13 residues. After removal of 10 bases from V and 5 bases from J, the junction contained 8 bases not matched to a gene. Germline V gene lookup returns CDR1 MNHEY and CDR2 SVGAGI. The CDR3 nucleotides are TGTGCCACACGACGGACAGGGGAAACTGAAGCTTTCTTT. Its protein product is CATRRTGETEAFF.

The V gene is TRBV29-1, the J gene TRBJ2-7; D perhaps matches TRBD1 (6 bases). The CDR3 sequence is 12 residues long. Germline CDR1 SQVTM, CDR2 ANQGSEA. V lost 5 bases and J lost 3, with 11 bases in between. The CDR3 sequence: CSVTLTGYEQYF. The DNA of the CDR3 is TGCAGCGTTACTTTGACAGGCTACGAGCAGTACTTC.

This clone was seen only once. The chain uses TRBV5-1 and TRBJ2-4; 7 nucleotides match TRBD1. The CDR3 contains 13 residues. The trim removed 9 bases at V and 3 bases at J, leaving 6 bases unmatched. The germline gives CDR1 SGHRS, CDR2 YFSETQ. For the CDR3, the DNA is TGCGCCACCGACAGGGCCGGCAAAAACATTCAGTACTTC. As protein: CATDRAGKNIQYF.

The chain joins TRBV24-1 to TRBJ2-1; tentatively, D is TRBD2 (5 bases). CDR1 is KGHDR and CDR2 is SFDVKD in the germline V gene. V lost 4 bases, J lost 5 bases, and 8 bases lay in between. The CDR3 is 13 residues long. The CDR3 spells CATSEDGDNEQFF. In DNA form, the CDR3 reads TGTGCCACCAGTGAGGACGGGGACAATGAGCAGTTCTTC.

The chain is built from TRBV7-9 and TRBJ2-7; TRBD2 might be the D (5 bases). The CDR3 runs to 15 residues. Trimming removed 5 bases from V and 3 bases from J, with 17 bases in between. Germline CDR1 reads SEHNR; CDR2 reads FQNEAQ (reference sequence). CDR3 sequence reads: CASSPQQLGSYEQYF. For the CDR3, the DNA is TGTGCCAGCAGCCCACAACAACTTGGGAGCTACGAGCAGTACTTC.

This clone was counted a single time. The CDR3 protein is CASSWAPLSNEKLFF. CDR3 nucleotide sequence: TGTGCCAGCAGCTGGGCCCCATTAAGTAATGAAAAACTGTTTTTT. The genes are TRBV11-2 and TRBJ1-4; D is undetermined. Germline V gene lookup returns CDR1 SGHAT and CDR2 FQNNGV. CDR3 size: 15 residues. Trimming removed 4 bases from V and 4 bases from J, with 13 bases in between.

This chain joins TRBV3-1 (or the pseudogene TRBV3-2) and TRBJ2-1; possibly TRBD2 for D (5 bases). The CDR3 covers 16 residues. CDR1 is LGHDT, CDR2 YNNKEL, per germline (reference sequence). V was trimmed by 2 bases and J by 8 bases, leaving 19 bases between them. The CDR3 DNA reads as TGTGCCAGCAGCCAACGGCTCAGCGGCCTCGGGGATGAGCAGTTCTTC. Protein product: CASSQRLSGLGDEQFF.

This clone was observed once. The V and J genes are TRBV5-1 and TRBJ1-1; 8 bases agree with TRBD1. Germline V gene data show CDR1 as SGHRS and CDR2 as YFSETQ. The CDR3 is 14 residues long. The V and J ends lost 0 bases and 6 bases, in that order; junction bases with no gene match: 4. CDR3: CASSLGTGIAEAFF. The DNA of the CDR3 is TGCGCCAGCAGCTTGGGGACAGGGATCGCTGAAGCTTTCTTT. The full variable domain, its missing parts supplied by reference TRBV5-1 and TRBJ1-1, is KAGVTQTPRYLIKTRGQQVTLSCSPISGHRSVSWYQQTPGQGLQFLFEYFSETQRNKGNFPGRFSGRQFSNSRSEMNVSTLELGDSALYLCASSLGTGIAEAFFGQGTRLTVV.

V usage is TRBV27 and J usage is TRBJ2-5; no clear D. Germline V CDR1 and CDR2: MNHEY, SMNVEV (reference sequence). V was clipped by 2 bases and J by 4 bases, with 11 bases between them. This CDR3 has 14 residues. The DNA for the CDR3 is TGTGCCAGCAGTTTAGCCACCGGTCGAGAGACCCAGTACTTC. This codes for CASSLATGRETQYF.